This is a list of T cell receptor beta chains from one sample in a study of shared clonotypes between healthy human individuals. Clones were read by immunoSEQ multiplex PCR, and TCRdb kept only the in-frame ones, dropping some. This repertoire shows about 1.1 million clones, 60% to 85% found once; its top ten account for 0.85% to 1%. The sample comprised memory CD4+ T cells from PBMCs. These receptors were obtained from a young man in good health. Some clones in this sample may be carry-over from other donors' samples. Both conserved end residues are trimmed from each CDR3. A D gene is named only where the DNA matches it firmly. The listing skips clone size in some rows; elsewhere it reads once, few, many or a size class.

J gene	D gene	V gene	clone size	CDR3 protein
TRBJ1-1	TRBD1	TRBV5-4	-	ASSPGQGRVMNTEAF
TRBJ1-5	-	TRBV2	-	ASSEVGLGQPQH
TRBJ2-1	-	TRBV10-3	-	AISEVEGGTQQF
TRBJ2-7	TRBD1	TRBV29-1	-	SATTGQRSYEQY
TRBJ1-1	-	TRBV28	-	ASGRPEAF
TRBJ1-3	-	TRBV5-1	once	ASSLGGGTGNTIY
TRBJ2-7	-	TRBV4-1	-	ASSQHGGMGSYEQY
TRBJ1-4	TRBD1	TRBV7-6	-	ASSLGQGDYSTNEKLF
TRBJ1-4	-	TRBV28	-	ASSLYATNEKLF
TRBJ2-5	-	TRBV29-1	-	SVDMLGETQY
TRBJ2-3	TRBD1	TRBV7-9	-	ASSSRISQGAGTDTQY
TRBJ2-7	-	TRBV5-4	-	ASSLAPNAMGSYEQY
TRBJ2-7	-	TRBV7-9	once	ASSLDGSAEQY
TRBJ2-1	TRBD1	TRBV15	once	ATSKVHRGSNNEQF
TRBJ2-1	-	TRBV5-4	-	ASSVDRNEQF
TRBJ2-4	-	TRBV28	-	ASSFRVSQNIQY
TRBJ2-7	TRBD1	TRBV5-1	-	ATSASGQGFHEQY
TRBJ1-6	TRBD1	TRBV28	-	ASSNTGGRNSPLH
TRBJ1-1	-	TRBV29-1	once	SVSSGTNTEAF
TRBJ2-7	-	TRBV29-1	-	SVEESVIPTGQY